These T cell receptor beta chains were read from a single sample in a study of cytomegalovirus exposure and HLA in healthy donors. Sequencing used immunoSEQ multiplex PCR; TCRdb keeps in-frame clones, though not all of them. The table includes approximately 95,000 clones, around 75% detected once. The sequencing input was PBMCs. These TCRs come from a man in his late teens or twenties in good health and CMV-seropositive. The CDR3 runs from the conserved cysteine through the conserved F or W. The D gene is left open where the match is weak. Rows give clone size only sometimes, using once, few, many, or a class for an expanded clone.

v_call,cdr3_length,d_call,clone_size,j_call,cdr3_nt,cdr3_aa
TRBV2,13,-,-,TRBJ1-1,TGTGCCAGCAATGCGCAGGGATGGACTGAAGCTTTCTTT,CASNAQGWTEAFF
TRBV6-1,15,TRBD1,-,TRBJ1-2,TGTGCCAGCAGTCTTCACAGGGGATCCAACTATGGCTACACCTTC,CASSLHRGSNYGYTF
TRBV7-8,15,-,-,TRBJ1-5,TGTGCCAGCAGCTTAGGTCGGGATCGCAATCAGCCCCAGCATTTT,CASSLGRDRNQPQHF
TRBV30,14,-,-,TRBJ1-1,TGTGCCTGGAGTGTCGGTCGGTTGAACACTGAAGCTTTCTTT,CAWSVGRLNTEAFF
TRBV5-8,14,TRBD2,once,TRBJ2-5,TGTGCCAGCAGCTTGGGGACTAGCTTAGAGACCCAGTACTTC,CASSLGTSLETQYF
TRBV18,15,TRBD2,-,TRBJ2-3,TGTGCCAGCTCACACGGCGGGGGGACCACAGATACGCAGTATTTT,CASSHGGGTTDTQYF
TRBV5-1,18,TRBD2,-,TRBJ2-3,TGCGCCAGCAGCGTTGGCGGACTAGCGGGGGGTCCTACCCGTACGCAGTATTTT,CASSVGGLAGGPTRTQYF
TRBV6-5,14,TRBD1,-,TRBJ1-1,TGTGCCAGCAGTGACAGGGGTATGAACACTGAAGCTTTCTTT,CASSDRGMNTEAFF
TRBV7-9,13,-,once,TRBJ2-2,TGTGCCAGCAGCCCGGACAGCCTCGGGGAGCTGTTTTTT,CASSPDSLGELFF
TRBV7-6,17,TRBD1,-,TRBJ1-6,TGTGCCAGCAGCTTAGATCACCCGGGACAGGGGCCTCAGGACCTCCACTTT,CASSLDHPGQGPQDLHF
TRBV6-5,16,TRBD1,-,TRBJ1-1,TGTGCCAGCAGTTTGACCCCGGGACAGGGGGTCTCTGAAGCTTTCTTT,CASSLTPGQGVSEAFF
TRBV11-2,14,-,few,TRBJ2-1,TGTGCCAGCAGCTCCGTGGAGATCCACAATGAGCAGTTCTTC,CASSSVEIHNEQFF
TRBV7-2,14,TRBD2,-,TRBJ2-5,TGTGCCAGCAGGGACGGGCGGGGGGCAGAGACCCAGTACTTC,CASRDGRGAETQYF
TRBV27,14,-,-,TRBJ1-4,TGTGCCAGCAGTTTATTAGGGGGTGGGGAAAAACTGTTTTTT,CASSLLGGGEKLFF
TRBV5-1,16,-,-,TRBJ2-7,TGCGCCAGCAGCTTTACGACAGGCCTTAGCTCCTACGAGCAGTACTTC,CASSFTTGLSSYEQYF
TRBV5-6,14,TRBD1,once,TRBJ2-7,TGTGCCAGCAGCTCCCAGGACAGGGTGAGAGAGCAGTACTTC,CASSSQDRVREQYF
TRBV28,15,-,-,TRBJ1-5,TGTGCCAGCAGTTTAGGGGGAGGTCGCAATCAGCCCCAGCATTTT,CASSLGGGRNQPQHF
TRBV4-1,15,TRBD2,once,TRBJ2-7,TGCGCCAGCAGCCAAGGGACTAGCGGCGGAAACGAGCAGTACTTC,CASSQGTSGGNEQYF
TRBV15,15,-,-,TRBJ1-3,TGTGCCACCAGCAGAGACGGAGGGCGGGGAAACACCATATATTTT,CATSRDGGRGNTIYF
TRBV6-6,12,-,-,TRBJ2-5,TGTGCCAGCAGTCAGGGGTGGGAGACCCAGTACTTC,CASSQGWETQYF
TRBV4-1,15,TRBD1,-,TRBJ1-2,TGCGCCAGCAGCCAACCGGGACAGGTCCCTCCTGGCTACACCTTC,CASSQPGQVPPGYTF
TRBV7-6,18,TRBD2,-,TRBJ2-3,TGTGCCAGCAGCTTATTACCCCCTAGCGGGCGAAGCACAGATACGCAGTATTTT,CASSLLPPSGRSTDTQYF
TRBV2,13,-,-,TRBJ2-7,TGTGCCAGCAGTGAGGGCAAAACCTACGAGCAGTACTTC,CASSEGKTYEQYF
TRBV30,16,-,once,TRBJ2-5,TGTGCCTGGAGTGGGTCAGGGGCAGGAATTCAAGAGACCCAGTACTTC,CAWSGSGAGIQETQYF
TRBV27,12,-,-,TRBJ1-5,TGTGCCAGCAGTAAGATCGGGAGGCCCCAGCATTTT,CASSKIGRPQHF
TRBV27,15,TRBD2,few,TRBJ2-5,TGTGCCAGCAGTGTCTTAGCGGGGGGCCAAGAGACCCAGTACTTC,CASSVLAGGQETQYF
TRBV4-1,18,-,-,TRBJ2-1,TGCGCCAGCAGCCAGGGTCTCAGGTCCGTTCTTTGGCCATGTGAGCAGTTCTTC,CASSQGLRSVLWPCEQFF
TRBV5-6,17,TRBD2,once,TRBJ2-5,TGTGCCAGCAGCTTGGTAGGACTAGCGGGGGGGAGTGAGACCCAGTACTTC,CASSLVGLAGGSETQYF
TRBV30,14,-,-,TRBJ1-5,TGTGCCTGGAGGAGGAGGGGATACAATCAGCCCCAGCATTTT,CAWRRRGYNQPQHF
TRBV2,16,-,-,TRBJ2-7,TGTGCCAGCAGTGTAGTACCGGGGGAGTTACGTTACGAGCAGTACTTC,CASSVVPGELRYEQYF
TRBV28,12,-,-,TRBJ1-1,TGTGCCAGCAGTCTTATGAACACTGAAGCTTTCTTT,CASSLMNTEAFF